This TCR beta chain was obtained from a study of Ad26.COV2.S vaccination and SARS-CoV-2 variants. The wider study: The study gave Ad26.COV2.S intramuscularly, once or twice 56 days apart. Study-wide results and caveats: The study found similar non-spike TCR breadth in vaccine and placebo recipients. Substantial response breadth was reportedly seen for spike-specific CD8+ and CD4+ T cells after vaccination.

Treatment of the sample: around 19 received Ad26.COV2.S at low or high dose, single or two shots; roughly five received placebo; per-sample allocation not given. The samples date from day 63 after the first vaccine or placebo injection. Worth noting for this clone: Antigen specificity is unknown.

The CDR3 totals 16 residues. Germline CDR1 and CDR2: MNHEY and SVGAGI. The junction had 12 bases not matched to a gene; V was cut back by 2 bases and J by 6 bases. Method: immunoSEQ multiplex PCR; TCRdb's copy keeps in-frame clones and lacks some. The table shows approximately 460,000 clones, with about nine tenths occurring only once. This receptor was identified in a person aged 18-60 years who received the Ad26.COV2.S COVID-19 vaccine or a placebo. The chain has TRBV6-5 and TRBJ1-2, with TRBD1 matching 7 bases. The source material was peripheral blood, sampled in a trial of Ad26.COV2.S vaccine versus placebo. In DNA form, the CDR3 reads TGTGCCAGCAGTTACGGGGGGACAGAACTTTCGAATGGCTACACCTTC. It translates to CASSYGGTELSNGYTF.